One sample yielded the 7 T cell receptor beta chains listed below, sequenced in a study of cytomegalovirus exposure and HLA in healthy donors. The PCR made use of 60 Vbeta and 13 Jbeta primers. Measured with immunoSEQ multiplex PCR; TCRdb has only the in-frame clones, and not every one. The sample lists some 67,000 clones, around 80% occurring once. The specimen sequenced was PBMCs. The source of these receptors is a man aged 35 to 55 in good health and CMV-seronegative.

The rearrangement links TRBV7-3 to TRBJ1-2, with D perhaps matching TRBD1 (6 bases). Germline V CDR1 and CDR2: SGHTA, FQGTGA. V lost 4 bases to trimming and J lost 0 bases, with 12 bases between them. The CDR3 has 15 residues. The CDR3 loop is CASSSGGASNYGYTF. In nucleotides, the CDR3 is TGTGCCAGCAGCTCCGGGGGGGCTTCTAACTATGGCTACACCTTC. The whole variable domain, filled in from reference TRBV7-3 and TRBJ1-2, reads GAGVSQTPSNKVTEKGKYVELRCDPISGHTALYWYRQSLGQGPEFLIYFQGTGAADDSGLPNDRFFAVRPEGSVSTLKIQRTERGDSAVYLCASSSGGASNYGYTFGSGTRLTVV.

The rearrangement joins TRBV15 to TRBJ2-3; 10 bases map to TRBD2. V shed 1 base, J shed 2 bases, and the junction held 6 bases outside the gene matches. Germline V gene sequence: CDR1 LNHNV, CDR2 YYDKDF (reference sequence). The CDR3 runs 17 residues. This CDR3 is CATSRGASGGITDTQYF. DNA for the CDR3: TGTGCCACCAGCAGAGGGGCTAGCGGGGGTATCACAGATACGCAGTATTTT.

This rearrangement joins TRBV7-7 to TRBJ2-5, with 9 bases lining up with TRBD2. J was trimmed by 5 bases and V by 5 bases; bases with no gene match: 15. The CDR3 loop spans 17 amino acids. Germline CDR1 and CDR2: SSHAT and FNYEAQ (reference sequence). CDR3 sequence (DNA): TGTGCCAGCAGCCCCAGGGGGGTTAGCGGGGGAGGTGAGACCCAGTACTTC. Protein product: CASSPRGVSGGGETQYF.

This clone was counted a single time. The V gene is TRBV13, the J gene TRBJ2-2; 8 nucleotides align to TRBD1. V was clipped by 6 bases and J by 6 bases; unmatched bases: 9. This CDR3 contains 15 residues. In germline, CDR1 is PRHDT, CDR2 FYEKMQ (reference sequence). CDR3: CASRWQGAQAGELFF. DNA for the CDR3: TGTGCCAGCAGATGGCAGGGGGCGCAAGCCGGGGAGCTGTTTTTT.

This clone was recorded only once. This rearrangement joins TRBV28 to TRBJ2-7, with 7 bases that match TRBD1. With V trimmed by 5 bases and J by 2 bases, 9 bases remained unmatched. The CDR3 is 15 amino acids. Germline V gene sequence: CDR1 MDHEN, CDR2 SYDVKM. DNA for the CDR3: TGTGCCAGCAGTCCCACAGGGGCCTCGGCCTACGAGCAGTACTTC. Translation gives CASSPTGASAYEQYF. The whole variable domain, filled in from reference TRBV28 and TRBJ2-7, reads DVKVTQSSRYLVKRTGEKVFLECVQDMDHENMFWYRQDPGLGLRLIYFSYDVKMKEKGDIPEGYSVSREKKERFSLILESASTNQTSMYLCASSPTGASAYEQYFGPGTRLTVT.

V gene TRBV6-1 combines with J gene TRBJ2-7; TRBD1 is a possible D gene (5 bases). This CDR3 has 13 residues. V was clipped by 9 bases and J by 2 bases, with 14 bases between them. In germline, CDR1 is MNHNS, CDR2 SASEGT. In nucleotides, the CDR3 is TGTGCCAGTCGGGCCAGGGCGACCTACGAGCAGTACTTC. This gives the protein CASRARATYEQYF.

The rearrangement joins TRBV9 to TRBJ1-4; D unclear. V lost 4 bases and J 0 bases, leaving 13 bases between the germline ends. The CDR3 contains 16 residues. Germline CDR1 reads SGDLS; CDR2 reads YYNGEE. In DNA, the CDR3 is TGTGCCAGCAGCCCCCGCCCCGGGACAACTAATGAAAAACTGTTTTTT. It translates to CASSPRPGTTNEKLFF.